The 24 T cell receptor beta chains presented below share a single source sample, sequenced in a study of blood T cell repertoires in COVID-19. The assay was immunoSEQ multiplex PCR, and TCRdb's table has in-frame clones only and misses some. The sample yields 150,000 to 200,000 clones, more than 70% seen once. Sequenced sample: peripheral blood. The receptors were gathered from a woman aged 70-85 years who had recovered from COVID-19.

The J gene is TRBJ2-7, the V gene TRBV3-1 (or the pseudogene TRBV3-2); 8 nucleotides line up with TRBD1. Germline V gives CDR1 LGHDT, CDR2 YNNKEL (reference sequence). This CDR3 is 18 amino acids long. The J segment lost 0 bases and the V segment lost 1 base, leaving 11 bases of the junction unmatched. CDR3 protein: CASSQGPRGRTLSYEQYF. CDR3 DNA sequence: TGTGCCAGCAGCCAAGGCCCCAGGGGGCGCACCCTCTCCTACGAGCAGTACTTC.

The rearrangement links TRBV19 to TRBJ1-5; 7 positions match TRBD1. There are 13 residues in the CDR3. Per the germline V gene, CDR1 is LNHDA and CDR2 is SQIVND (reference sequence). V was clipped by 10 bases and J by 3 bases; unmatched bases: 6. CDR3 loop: CATADRPNQPQHF. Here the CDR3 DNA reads TGTGCCACCGCGGACAGGCCCAATCAGCCCCAGCATTTT. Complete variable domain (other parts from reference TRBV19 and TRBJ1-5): DGGITQSPKYLFRKEGQNVTLSCEQNLNHDAMYWYRQDPGQGLRLIYYSQIVNDFQKGDIAEGYSVSREKKESFPLTVTSAQKNPTAFYLCATADRPNQPQHFGDGTRLSIL.

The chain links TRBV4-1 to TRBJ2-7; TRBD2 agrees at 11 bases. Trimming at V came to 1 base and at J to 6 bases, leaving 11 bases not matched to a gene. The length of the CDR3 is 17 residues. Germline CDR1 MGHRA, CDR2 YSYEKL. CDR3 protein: CASSQGGLAASPGEQYF. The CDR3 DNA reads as TGCGCCAGCAGCCAAGGGGGACTAGCGGCTTCCCCCGGCGAGCAGTACTTC.

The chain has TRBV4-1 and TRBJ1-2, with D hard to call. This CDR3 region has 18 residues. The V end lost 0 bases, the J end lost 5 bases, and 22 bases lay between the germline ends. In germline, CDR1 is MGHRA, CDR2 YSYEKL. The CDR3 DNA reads TGCGCCAGCAGCCAAGATACCGGACGGGGTGGGATATGGTATGGCTACACCTTC. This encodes CASSQDTGRGGIWYGYTF.

The CDR3 sequence is CASTRGDPTDTQYF. DNA of the CDR3: TGTGCCAGCACCAGGGGCGACCCCACAGATACGCAGTATTTT. V gene TRBV6-5 combines with J gene TRBJ2-3; possibly TRBD1 for D (6 bases). Germline values: CDR1 MNHEY, CDR2 SVGAGI. This CDR3 is 14 amino acids long. V was trimmed by 7 bases and J by 2 bases, leaving 13 bases between them.

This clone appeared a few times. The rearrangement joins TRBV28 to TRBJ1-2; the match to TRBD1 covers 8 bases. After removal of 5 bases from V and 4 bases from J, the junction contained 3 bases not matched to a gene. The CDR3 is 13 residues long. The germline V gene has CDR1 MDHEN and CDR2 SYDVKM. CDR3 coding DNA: TGTGCCAGCAGTCGCACAGGGGGCTATGGCTACACCTTC. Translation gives CASSRTGGYGYTF.

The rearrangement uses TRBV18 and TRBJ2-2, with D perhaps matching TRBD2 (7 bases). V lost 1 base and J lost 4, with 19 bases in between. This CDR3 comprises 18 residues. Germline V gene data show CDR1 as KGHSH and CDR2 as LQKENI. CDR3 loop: CASSPQSRGGWGTGELFF. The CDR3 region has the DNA TGTGCCAGCTCACCACAAAGTCGCGGGGGCTGGGGCACCGGGGAGCTGTTTTTT.

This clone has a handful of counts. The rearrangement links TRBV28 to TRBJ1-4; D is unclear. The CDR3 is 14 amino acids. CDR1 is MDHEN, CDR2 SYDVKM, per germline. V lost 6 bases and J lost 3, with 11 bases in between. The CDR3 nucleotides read TGTGCCAGCAGCGACGGGTTCTCTAATGAAAAACTGTTTTTT. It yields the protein CASSDGFSNEKLFF.

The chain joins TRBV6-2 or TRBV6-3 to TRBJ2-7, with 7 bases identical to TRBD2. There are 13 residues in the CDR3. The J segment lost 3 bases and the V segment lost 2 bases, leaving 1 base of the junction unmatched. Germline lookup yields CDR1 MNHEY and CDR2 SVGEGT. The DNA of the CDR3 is TGTGCCAGCAGTTACGCGGGGGTCTACGAGCAGTACTTC. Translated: CASSYAGVYEQYF.

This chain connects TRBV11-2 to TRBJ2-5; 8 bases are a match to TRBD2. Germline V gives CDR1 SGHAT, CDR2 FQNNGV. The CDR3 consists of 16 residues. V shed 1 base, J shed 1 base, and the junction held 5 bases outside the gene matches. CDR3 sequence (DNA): TGTGCCAGCAGCTTAGGGGCGGGGGGCGGCCAAGAGACCCAGTACTTC. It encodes CASSLGAGGGQETQYF.

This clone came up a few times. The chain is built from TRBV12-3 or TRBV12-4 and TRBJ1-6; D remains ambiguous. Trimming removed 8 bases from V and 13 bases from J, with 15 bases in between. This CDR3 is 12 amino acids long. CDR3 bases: TGTGCCAGCGGCCCTTGGCAATCGCCCCTCCACTTT. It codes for CASGPWQSPLHF.

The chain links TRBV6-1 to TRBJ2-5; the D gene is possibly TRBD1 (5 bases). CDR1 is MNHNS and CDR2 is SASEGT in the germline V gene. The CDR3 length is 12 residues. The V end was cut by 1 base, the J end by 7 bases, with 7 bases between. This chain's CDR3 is CASSEEGVTQYF. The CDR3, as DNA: TGTGCCAGCAGTGAAGAAGGGGTGACCCAGTACTTC.

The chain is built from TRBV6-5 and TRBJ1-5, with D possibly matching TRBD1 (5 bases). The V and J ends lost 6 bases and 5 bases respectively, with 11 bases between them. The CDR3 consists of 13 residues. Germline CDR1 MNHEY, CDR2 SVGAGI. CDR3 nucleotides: TGTGCCAGCAGCAGGGATCGCCATCAGCCCCAGCATTTT. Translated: CASSRDRHQPQHF.

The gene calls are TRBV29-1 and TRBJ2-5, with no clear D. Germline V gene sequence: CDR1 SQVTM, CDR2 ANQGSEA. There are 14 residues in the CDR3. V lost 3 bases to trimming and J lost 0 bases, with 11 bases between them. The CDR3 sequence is CSVDETSYQETQYF. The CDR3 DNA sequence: TGCAGCGTTGACGAGACATCGTACCAAGAGACCCAGTACTTC.

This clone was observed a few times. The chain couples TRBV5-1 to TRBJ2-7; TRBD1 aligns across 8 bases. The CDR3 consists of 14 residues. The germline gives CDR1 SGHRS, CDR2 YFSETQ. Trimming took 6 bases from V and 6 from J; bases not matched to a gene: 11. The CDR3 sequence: CASTLGRGQGEQYF. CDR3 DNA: TGCGCCAGCACCCTCGGCAGGGGGCAGGGCGAGCAGTACTTC.

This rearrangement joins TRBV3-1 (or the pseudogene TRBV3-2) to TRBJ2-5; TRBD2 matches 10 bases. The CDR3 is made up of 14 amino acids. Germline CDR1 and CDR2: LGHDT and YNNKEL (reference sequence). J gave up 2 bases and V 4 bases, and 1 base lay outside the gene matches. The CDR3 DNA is TGTGCCAGCAGCCTTAGCGGGGGGCAAGAGACCCAGTACTTC. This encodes CASSLSGGQETQYF.

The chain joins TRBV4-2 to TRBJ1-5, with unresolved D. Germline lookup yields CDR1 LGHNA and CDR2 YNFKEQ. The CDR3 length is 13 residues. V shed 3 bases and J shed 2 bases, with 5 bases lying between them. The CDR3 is CASSQARNQPQHF. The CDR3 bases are TGTGCCAGCAGCCAGGCCCGCAATCAGCCCCAGCATTTT.

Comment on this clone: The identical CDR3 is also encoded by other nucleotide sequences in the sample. The CDR3 region is CASSYGQGGNTIYF. The CDR3 nucleotides are TGTGCCAGCAGTTACGGACAGGGTGGAAACACCATATATTTT. This chain uses TRBV6-6 with TRBJ1-3; 8 bases are a match to TRBD1. V was pared by 2 bases and J by 3 bases, with 0 bases of the junction left unmatched. CDR3 length: 14 residues. CDR1 is MNHNY, CDR2 SVGAGI, per germline (reference sequence).

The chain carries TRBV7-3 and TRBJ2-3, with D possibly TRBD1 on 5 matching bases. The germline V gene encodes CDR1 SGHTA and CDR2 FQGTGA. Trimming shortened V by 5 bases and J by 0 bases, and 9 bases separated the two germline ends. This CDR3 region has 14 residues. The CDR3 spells CASSPDSSTDTQYF. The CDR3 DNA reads TGTGCCAGCAGCCCCGACAGCAGCACAGATACGCAGTATTTT.

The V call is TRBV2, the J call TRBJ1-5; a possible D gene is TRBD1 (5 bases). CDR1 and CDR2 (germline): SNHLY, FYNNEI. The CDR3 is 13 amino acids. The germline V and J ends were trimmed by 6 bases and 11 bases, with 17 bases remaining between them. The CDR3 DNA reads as TGTGCCAGCAGAAGACAACAGGCGGCGTCCCAGCATTTT. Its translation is CASRRQQAASQHF.

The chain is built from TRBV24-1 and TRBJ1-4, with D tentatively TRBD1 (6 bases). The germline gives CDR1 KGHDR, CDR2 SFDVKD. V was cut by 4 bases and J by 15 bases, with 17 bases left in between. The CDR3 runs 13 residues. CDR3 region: CATSDSQGRVVFF. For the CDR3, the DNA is TGTGCCACCAGTGACTCACAGGGAAGGGTAGTGTTTTTT.

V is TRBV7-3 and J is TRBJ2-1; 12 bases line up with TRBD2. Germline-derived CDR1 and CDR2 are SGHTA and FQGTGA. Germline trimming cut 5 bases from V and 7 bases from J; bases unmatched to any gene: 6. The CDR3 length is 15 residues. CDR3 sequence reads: CASSNLAGGLNEQFF. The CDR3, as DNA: TGTGCCAGCAGCAACCTAGCGGGAGGGCTTAATGAGCAGTTCTTC.

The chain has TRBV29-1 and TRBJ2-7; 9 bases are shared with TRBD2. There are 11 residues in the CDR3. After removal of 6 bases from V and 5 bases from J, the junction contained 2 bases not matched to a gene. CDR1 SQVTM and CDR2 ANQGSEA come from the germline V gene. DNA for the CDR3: TGCAGCGTGGCTAGCGGGGACGAGCAGTACTTC. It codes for CSVASGDEQYF.

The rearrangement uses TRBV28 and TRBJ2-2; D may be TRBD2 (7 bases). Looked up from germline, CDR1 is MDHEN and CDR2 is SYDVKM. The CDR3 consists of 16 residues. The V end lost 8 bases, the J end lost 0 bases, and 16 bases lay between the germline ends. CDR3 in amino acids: CASLWGGGPNTGELFF. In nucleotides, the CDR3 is TGTGCCAGCCTCTGGGGGGGCGGACCGAACACCGGGGAGCTGTTTTTT. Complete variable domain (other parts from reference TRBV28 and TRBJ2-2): DVKVTQSSRYLVKRTGEKVFLECVQDMDHENMFWYRQDPGLGLRLIYFSYDVKMKEKGDIPEGYSVSREKKERFSLILESASTNQTSMYLCASLWGGGPNTGELFFGEGSRLTVL.